The 12 T cell receptor beta chains below come from one sample, sequenced in a study of blood T cells in healthy people across ages. PCR was performed a second time for about 7 to 11 cycles using a sample-barcoded 5' primer and a J-beta primer mix. TCRdb redid the calling of the 5' RACE reads with MiXCR, one entry per CDR3 protein. This sample yields hundreds of thousands of distinct CDR3 sequences, of which under 30% are seen a single time; 15% to 17% belongs to the top ten. Specimen: blood. The receptors originated from a woman aged 80 or older in good health.

This chain joins TRBV15 and TRBJ2-3; no clear D. The CDR3 runs to 16 residues. Germline assignment: CDR1 LNHNV and CDR2 YYDKDF (reference sequence). V lost 5 bases to trimming and J lost 2 bases, with 17 bases between them. The CDR3 is CATSRQYARSTDTQYF. CDR3 DNA: TGTGCCACCAGCCGCCAGTACGCAAGATCCACAGATACGCAGTATTTT.

Points on this clonotype: This may be a read error, as it is one base from a much larger clone. The V gene is TRBV2, the J gene TRBJ2-3; weak D call: TRBD2 (6 bases). Trimming removed 4 bases at V and 0 bases at J, with 20 bases between. This CDR3 contains 18 residues. Germline CDR1 and CDR2: SNHLY and FYNNEI. CDR3 residues: CASSARGGRAVSTDTQYF. CDR3 in DNA: TGTGCCAGCAGTGCGAGGGGAGGTCGAGCGGTAAGCACAGATACGCAGTATTTT.

This clonotype has only a few counts. This chain links TRBV15 with TRBJ2-7; no clear D gene. Germline CDR1 and CDR2: LNHNV and YYDKDF (reference sequence). The CDR3 runs to 15 residues. V was cut by 0 bases and J by 4 bases, with 13 bases left in between. As DNA, the CDR3 is TGTGCCACCAGCAGAGATCCAGGCGGAGTGTACGAGCAGTACTTC. Translation: CATSRDPGGVYEQYF.

J is TRBJ1-2 and V is TRBV6-6, with D unclear. The germline gives CDR1 MNHNY, CDR2 SVGAGI (reference sequence). The CDR3 is 14 amino acids. V lost 2 bases and J lost 6, with 13 bases in between. The CDR3 region has the DNA TGTGCCAGCAGTTACGCGGCGGAGCAAAATGGCTACACCTTC. Its translation is CASSYAAEQNGYTF.

The chain links TRBV9 to TRBJ1-2; 10 bases match TRBD1. Unmatched junction bases numbered 13, after V lost 3 bases and J lost 8 bases. Germline V gene data show CDR1 as SGDLS and CDR2 as YYNGEE. CDR3 length equals 16 residues. CDR3 sequence reads: CASSEDPGTGAGGYTF. The CDR3 DNA follows: TGTGCCAGCAGCGAGGATCCCGGGACAGGGGCAGGGGGCTACACCTTC. Looking up the rest from reference TRBV9 and TRBJ1-2 gives the full variable domain: DSGVTQTPKHLITATGQRVTLRCSPRSGDLSVYWYQQSLDQGLQFLIQYYNGEERAKGNILERFSAQQFPDLHSELNLSSLELGDSALYFCASSEDPGTGAGGYTFGSGTRLTVV.

This clonotype was recorded many times. Since a much larger clone is just one base distant, this may be a read error. The genes are TRBV12-3 or TRBV12-4 and TRBJ2-1; D is unclear. The last part of the DNA fits TRBJ2-7 better; the J call may be wrong. The CDR3 runs 15 residues. CDR3 in DNA: TGTGCCAGCAGTCCCTTATGGGGTTCCTACAATGAGCAGTACTTC. It yields the protein CASSPLWGSYNEQYF.

About this clonotype: This may stem from a read error, because a much larger clone lies one nucleotide away. The rearrangement uses TRBV7-9 and TRBJ1-4, with D possibly matching TRBD1 (5 bases). The CDR3 sequence is 15 residues long. Germline V gene data show CDR1 as SEHNR and CDR2 as FQNEAQ (reference sequence). CDR3 sequence (DNA): TGTTCCAGCAGCTTTCCAGGGATCGCTAATGAAAAACTGTTTTTT. Its translation: CSSSFPGIANEKLFF.

The chain is built from TRBV20-1 and TRBJ2-1; TRBD2 aligns across 11 bases. This CDR3 is 15 amino acids long. Germline trimming cut 3 bases from V and 9 bases from J; bases unmatched to any gene: 10. Germline V lookup: CDR1 DFQATT, CDR2 SNEGSKA (reference sequence). The CDR3 protein is CSARGSGGEVFEQFF. The CDR3 DNA sequence: TGCAGTGCTAGGGGTAGCGGGGGGGAAGTTTTTGAGCAGTTCTTC.

The J gene is TRBJ1-1, the V gene TRBV5-4, with TRBD1 matching 9 bases. V dropped 4 bases and J dropped 4; count of bases not matched to a gene: 11. Per germline, CDR1 SGHNT and CDR2 YYREEE (reference sequence). The CDR3 sequence is 16 residues long. The CDR3 DNA follows: TGTGCCAGCAGCAAGGGACAGGGAGGGGGAAGCACTGAAGCTTTCTTT. It translates to CASSKGQGGGSTEAFF.

The J gene is TRBJ2-4, the V gene TRBV25-1; D is uncertain. V was pared by 4 bases and J by 0 bases, with 7 bases between. The length of the CDR3 is 14 residues. Germline CDR1 MGHDK, CDR2 SYGVNS. The CDR3 spells CASSAFKAKNIQYF. DNA for the CDR3: TGTGCCAGCAGTGCCTTCAAAGCCAAAAACATTCAGTACTTC.

The chain is built from TRBV6-5 and TRBJ2-5; TRBD1 is a possible D gene (6 bases). Germline V gene lookup returns CDR1 MNHEY and CDR2 SVGAGI. Between the trimmed V and J ends, which lost 8 bases and 11 bases, there was a span of 15 bases. The CDR3 covers 11 residues. The CDR3 nucleotides read TGTGCCAGCGCGTTAGGGGGTGAGCAGTACTTC. Amino acid sequence: CASALGGEQYF.

In this sample, this clonotype turned up many times. The V and J genes are TRBV20-1 and TRBJ2-1, with D possibly TRBD2 on 5 matching bases. There are 14 residues in the CDR3. Germline V gene data show CDR1 as DFQATT and CDR2 as SNEGSKA (reference sequence). The V end lost 1 base, the J end lost 8 bases, and 15 bases lay between the germline ends. CDR3 amino acids: CSARAGLVLDEQFF. The CDR3 DNA sequence: TGCAGTGCTAGAGCGGGATTGGTATTGGATGAGCAGTTCTTC.